This TCR beta chain was recovered during a study of technical replicates of blood from a handful of donors. The germline gives CDR1 MNHEY, CDR2 SVGAGI. The V and J ends lost 3 bases and 2 bases, in that order; junction bases with no gene match: 4. The CDR3 covers 14 residues. Only in-frame clones appear in the TCRdb table, and some are missing; sequencing was by immunoSEQ multiplex PCR. The sample yields tens of thousands of clones, around 95% seen once. The V and J genes are TRBV6-5 and TRBJ2-7; 7 positions match TRBD2. This clonotype originated in a human donor in good health. The sample was T cells isolated from PBMCs. The CDR3 here is CASSYTSVAYEQYF. Here the CDR3 DNA reads TGTGCCAGCAGTTATACTAGCGTAGCCTACGAGCAGTACTTC.